Listed below are T cell receptor beta chains from one sample, sequenced in a study of cytomegalovirus exposure and HLA in healthy donors. Libraries were prepared by immunoSEQ multiplex PCR; TCRdb keeps only in-frame clonotypes and omits some of them. The sample includes about 160,000 clones, under 90% of them seen just once. Sample: PBMCs. The origin of the receptors is a man under 40 in good health and CMV-seronegative. CDR3s include the opening cysteine and the closing phenylalanine or tryptophan. Each record gives: V gene, D gene, J gene, clone size, CDR3 protein, CDR3 DNA. A D gene is named only where the DNA matches it firmly. Only part of the rows carry a size: once, few, many, or a class if the clone is expanded.

V gene: TRBV19; D gene: NA; J gene: TRBJ1-4; clone size: NA; CDR3 protein: CASSIGSGVRNEKLFF; CDR3 DNA: TGTGCCAGTAGTATAGGATCTGGAGTTAGAAATGAAAAACTGTTTTTT
V gene: TRBV11-2; D gene: NA; J gene: TRBJ1-5; clone size: NA; CDR3 protein: CASSLGAGQPQHF; CDR3 DNA: TGTGCCAGCAGCTTAGGGGCCGGTCAGCCCCAGCATTTT
V gene: TRBV7-9; D gene: TRBD1; J gene: TRBJ1-1; clone size: few; CDR3 protein: CASSSTGGNTEAFF; CDR3 DNA: TGTGCCAGCAGCTCGACAGGGGGCAACACTGAAGCTTTCTTT
V gene: TRBV5-4; D gene: TRBD1; J gene: TRBJ2-1; clone size: once; CDR3 protein: CASSGEDRGAEQFF; CDR3 DNA: TGTGCCAGCAGCGGCGAGGACAGGGGGGCTGAGCAGTTCTTC
V gene: TRBV27; D gene: TRBD1; J gene: TRBJ2-7; clone size: few; CDR3 protein: CASSLGDRGYEQYF; CDR3 DNA: TGTGCCAGCAGTTTAGGGGACAGGGGTTACGAGCAGTACTTC
V gene: TRBV5-1; D gene: TRBD1; J gene: TRBJ2-2; clone size: NA; CDR3 protein: CASSSDRGLTGELFF; CDR3 DNA: TGCGCCAGCAGCTCCGACAGGGGGCTCACCGGGGAGCTGTTTTTT
V gene: TRBV5-4; D gene: NA; J gene: TRBJ1-1; clone size: NA; CDR3 protein: CASSWGSGAEAFF; CDR3 DNA: TGTGCCAGCAGCTGGGGATCAGGGGCTGAAGCTTTCTTT
V gene: TRBV18; D gene: NA; J gene: TRBJ1-1; clone size: once; CDR3 protein: CASSPGGAGDTEAFF; CDR3 DNA: TGTGCCAGCTCACCTGGCGGAGCCGGGGACACTGAAGCTTTCTTT
V gene: TRBV6-6; D gene: NA; J gene: TRBJ2-1; clone size: NA; CDR3 protein: CASSPPQGPEQFF; CDR3 DNA: TGTGCCAGCAGTCCCCCACAGGGCCCTGAGCAGTTCTTC
V gene: TRBV30; D gene: NA; J gene: TRBJ1-6; clone size: NA; CDR3 protein: CAWIGRHNSPLHF; CDR3 DNA: TGTGCCTGGATAGGCAGGCATAATTCACCCCTCCACTTT